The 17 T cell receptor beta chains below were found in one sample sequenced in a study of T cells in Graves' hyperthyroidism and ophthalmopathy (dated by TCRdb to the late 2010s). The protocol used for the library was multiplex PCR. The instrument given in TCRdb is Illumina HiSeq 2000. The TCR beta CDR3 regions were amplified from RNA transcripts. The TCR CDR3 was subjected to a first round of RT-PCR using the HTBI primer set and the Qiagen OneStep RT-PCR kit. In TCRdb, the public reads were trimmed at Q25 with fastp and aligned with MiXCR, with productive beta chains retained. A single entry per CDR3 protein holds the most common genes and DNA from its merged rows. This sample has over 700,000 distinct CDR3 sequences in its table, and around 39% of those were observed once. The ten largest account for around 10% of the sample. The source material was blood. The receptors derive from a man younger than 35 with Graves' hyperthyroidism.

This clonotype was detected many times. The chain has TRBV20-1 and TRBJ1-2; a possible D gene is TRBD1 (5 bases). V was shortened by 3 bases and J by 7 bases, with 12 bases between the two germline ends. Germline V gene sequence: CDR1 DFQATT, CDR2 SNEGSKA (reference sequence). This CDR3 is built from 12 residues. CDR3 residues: CSASSGIGGYTF. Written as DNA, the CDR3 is TGCAGTGCTAGTTCAGGGATCGGTGGCTACACCTTC.

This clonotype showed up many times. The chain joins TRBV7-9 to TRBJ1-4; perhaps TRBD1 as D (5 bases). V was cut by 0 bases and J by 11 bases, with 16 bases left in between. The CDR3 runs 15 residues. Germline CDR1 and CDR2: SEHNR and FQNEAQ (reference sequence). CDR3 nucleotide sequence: TGTGCCAGCAGCTTAGCGGGGCAGGGAAGTCGGAAACTGTTTTTT. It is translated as CASSLAGQGSRKLFF.

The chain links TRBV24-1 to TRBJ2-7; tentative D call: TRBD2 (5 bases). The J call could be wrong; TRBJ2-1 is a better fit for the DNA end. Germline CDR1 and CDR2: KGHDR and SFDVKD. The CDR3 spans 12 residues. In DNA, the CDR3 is TGTGCCACCAGTCCTGAGGGCAATGAGCAGTTCTTC. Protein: CATSPEGNEQFF.

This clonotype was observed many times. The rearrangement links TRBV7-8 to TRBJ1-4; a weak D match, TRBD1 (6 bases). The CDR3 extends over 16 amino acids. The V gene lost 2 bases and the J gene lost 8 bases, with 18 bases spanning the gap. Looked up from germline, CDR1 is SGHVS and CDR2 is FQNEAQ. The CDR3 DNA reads TGTGCCAGCAGCTTAAGATCCGGACAGCTGAGGGAAAAACTGTTTTTT. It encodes CASSLRSGQLREKLFF.

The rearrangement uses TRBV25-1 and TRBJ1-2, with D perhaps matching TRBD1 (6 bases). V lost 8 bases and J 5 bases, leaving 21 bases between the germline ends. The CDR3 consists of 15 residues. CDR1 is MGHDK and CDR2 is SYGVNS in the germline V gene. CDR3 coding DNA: TGTGCCAGCTATTCCCACGCGGGGGGCGAGTATGGCTACACCTTC. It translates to CASYSHAGGEYGYTF.

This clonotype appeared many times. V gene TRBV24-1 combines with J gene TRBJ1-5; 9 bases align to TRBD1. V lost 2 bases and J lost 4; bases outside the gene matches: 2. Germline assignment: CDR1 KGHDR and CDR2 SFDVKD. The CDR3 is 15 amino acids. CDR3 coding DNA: TGTGCCACCAGTGATTCTGGACAGGGGAATCAGCCCCAGCATTTT. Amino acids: CATSDSGQGNQPQHF.

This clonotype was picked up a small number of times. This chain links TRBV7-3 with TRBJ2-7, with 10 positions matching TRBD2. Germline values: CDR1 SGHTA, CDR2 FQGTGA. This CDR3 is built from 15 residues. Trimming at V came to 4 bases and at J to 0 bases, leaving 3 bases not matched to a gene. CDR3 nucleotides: TGTGCCAGCAGCTCGTCTAGCGGGAGCTCCTACGAGCAGTACTTC. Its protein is CASSSSSGSSYEQYF.

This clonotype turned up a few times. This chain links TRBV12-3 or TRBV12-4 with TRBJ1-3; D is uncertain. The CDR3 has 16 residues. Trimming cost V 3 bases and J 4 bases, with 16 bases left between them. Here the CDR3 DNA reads TGTGCCAGCAGTTTCGGGCGGTCTACTGGAGGAAACACCATATATTTT. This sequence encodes CASSFGRSTGGNTIYF.

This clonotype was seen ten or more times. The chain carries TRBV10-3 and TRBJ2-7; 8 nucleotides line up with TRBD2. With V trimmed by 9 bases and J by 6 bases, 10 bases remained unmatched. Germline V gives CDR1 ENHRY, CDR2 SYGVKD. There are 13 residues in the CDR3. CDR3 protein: CAIWDSREGEQYF. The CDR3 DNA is TGTGCCATTTGGGACTCCCGGGAGGGCGAGCAGTACTTC.

CDR3 protein: CSVGMGSGELFF. Written as DNA, the CDR3 is TGCAGCGTTGGCATGGGGTCCGGGGAGCTGTTTTTT. This chain connects TRBV29-1 to TRBJ2-2; no clear D. Germline CDR1 and CDR2: SQVTM and ANQGSEA. The CDR3 is 12 residues long. The V gene lost 4 bases and the J gene lost 6 bases, with 9 bases spanning the gap.

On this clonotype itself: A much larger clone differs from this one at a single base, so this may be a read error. The CDR3 nucleotides are TGTGCCATCACCGAGGGGCCCGGGGAGCTGTTTTTT. Translation gives CAITEGPGELFF. This chain uses TRBV10-3 with TRBJ2-2, with D possibly called TRBD1 or TRBD2 (5 bases each). Germline CDR1 is ENHRY and CDR2 is SYGVKD. V shed 7 bases and J shed 6 bases, with 9 bases lying between them. CDR3 length equals 12 residues.

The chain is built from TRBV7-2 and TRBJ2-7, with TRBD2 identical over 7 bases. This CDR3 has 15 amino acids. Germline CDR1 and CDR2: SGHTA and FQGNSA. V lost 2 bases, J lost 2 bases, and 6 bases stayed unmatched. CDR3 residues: CASSLSGTNPYEQYF. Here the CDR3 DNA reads TGTGCCAGCAGCTTATCCGGGACTAACCCCTACGAGCAGTACTTC.

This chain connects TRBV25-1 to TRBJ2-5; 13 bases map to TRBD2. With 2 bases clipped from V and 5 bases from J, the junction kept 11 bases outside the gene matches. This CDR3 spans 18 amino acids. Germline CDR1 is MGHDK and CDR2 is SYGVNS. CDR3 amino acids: CASSEKDGLAGVGETQYF. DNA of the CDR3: TGTGCCAGCAGTGAAAAAGATGGACTAGCGGGAGTAGGGGAGACCCAGTACTTC.

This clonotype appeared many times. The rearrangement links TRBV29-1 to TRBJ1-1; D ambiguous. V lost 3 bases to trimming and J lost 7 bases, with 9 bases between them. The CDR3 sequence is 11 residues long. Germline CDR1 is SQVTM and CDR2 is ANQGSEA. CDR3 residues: CSVDAGDEAFF. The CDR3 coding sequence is TGCAGCGTTGACGCTGGAGATGAAGCTTTCTTT.

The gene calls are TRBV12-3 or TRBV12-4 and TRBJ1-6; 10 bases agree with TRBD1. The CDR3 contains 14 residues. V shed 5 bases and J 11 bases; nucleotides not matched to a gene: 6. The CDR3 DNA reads TGTGCCAGCAGTAAGGGGACAGGGGTGGCACCCCTCCACTTT. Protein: CASSKGTGVAPLHF.

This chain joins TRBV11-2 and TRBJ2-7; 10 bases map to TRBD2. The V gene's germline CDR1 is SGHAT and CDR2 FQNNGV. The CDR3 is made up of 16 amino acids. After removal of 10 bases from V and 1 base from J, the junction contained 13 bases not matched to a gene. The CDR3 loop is CATTWAQREGSYEQYF. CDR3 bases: TGTGCCACCACCTGGGCACAGCGGGAGGGATCCTACGAGCAGTACTTC.

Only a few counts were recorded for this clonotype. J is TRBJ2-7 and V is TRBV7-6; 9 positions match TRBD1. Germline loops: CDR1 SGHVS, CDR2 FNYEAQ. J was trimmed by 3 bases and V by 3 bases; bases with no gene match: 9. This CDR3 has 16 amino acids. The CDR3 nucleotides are TGTGCCAGCAGCTTCTCTGAGACAGGGGGGTTCTACGAGCAGTACTTC. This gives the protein CASSFSETGGFYEQYF.